This T cell receptor (beta chain) was retrieved from a study of blood T cells in healthy people across ages. Study-wide points: Fewer expanded clones and more diversity marked long-lived versus aged donors. Those diversity estimates obtained from one million T cells were thought to be underestimates. Without sorted subsets, naive and antigen-experienced compartments could not be conclusively compared.

Staff drew ten milliliters of peripheral blood from each donor. V lost 0 bases, J lost 6 bases, and 15 bases lay in between. The CDR3 extends over 15 amino acids. Germline V gives CDR1 LGHNA, CDR2 YSLEER. This clonotype has at least ten counts. Its antigen is not identified. Combining a sample-barcoded 5' primer with a J-beta primer mix, a second PCR ran for roughly 7 to 11 cycles. TCRdb redid the calling of the 5' RACE reads with MiXCR, one entry per CDR3 protein. The table has 600,000 or so distinct CDR3 sequences, about 45% seen once. The receptor was isolated from an elderly man in good health. Source material: blood. This sequence joins TRBV4-3 and TRBJ2-7; a weak D match, TRBD1 (6 bases). This chain's CDR3 is CASSQDQQGLREQYF. CDR3 nucleotides: TGCGCCAGCAGCCAAGATCAGCAGGGGCTTCGCGAGCAGTACTTC.